Each of the 5 T cell receptor beta chains below was sequenced from the same sample in a study of cytomegalovirus exposure and HLA in healthy donors. 13 Jbeta primers and 60 Vbeta primers were used for the PCR. Sequenced by immunoSEQ multiplex PCR; TCRdb stores in-frame clones only, minus some. The table has fewer than 300,000 clones, about 80% seen once. The specimen was PBMCs. The receptors were gathered from a girl aged 2 to 10 in good health and CMV-seronegative.

The V and J genes are TRBV5-1 and TRBJ2-1; 8 bases fit TRBD2. V was clipped by 0 bases and J by 6 bases; unmatched bases: 2. This CDR3 contains 14 residues. Germline CDR1 is SGHRS and CDR2 is YFSETQ. CDR3 sequence: CASSLDGTSNEQFF. In DNA, the CDR3 is TGCGCCAGCAGCTTGGACGGGACTAGCAATGAGCAGTTCTTC. Full variable domain (missing parts from reference TRBV5-1 and TRBJ2-1): KAGVTQTPRYLIKTRGQQVTLSCSPISGHRSVSWYQQTPGQGLQFLFEYFSETQRNKGNFPGRFSGRQFSNSRSEMNVSTLELGDSALYLCASSLDGTSNEQFFGPGTRLTVL.

V is TRBV6-4 and J is TRBJ2-7; 11 positions agree with TRBD2. Germline values: CDR1 MRHNA, CDR2 SNTAGT. V shed 3 bases, J shed 5 bases, and the junction held 6 bases outside the gene matches. CDR3 length: 15 residues. CDR3 DNA: TGTGCCAGCAGTGAAACTAGCGGGAGAGTTCACGAGCAGTACTTC. Amino acid sequence: CASSETSGRVHEQYF.

The rearrangement uses TRBV27 and TRBJ1-5, with D perhaps matching TRBD1 (6 bases). Germline V lookup: CDR1 MNHEY, CDR2 SMNVEV (reference sequence). Trimming pared 5 bases from V and 7 bases from J, leaving 12 bases between. The CDR3 runs 13 residues. CDR3 coding DNA: TGTGCCAGCAGTCTACAGGGTTCGCAGCCCCAGCATTTT. Its translation is CASSLQGSQPQHF.

The chain recombines TRBV6-5 with TRBJ2-5; no reliable D call. The DNA end lines up better with TRBJ2-7; the J call may be wrong. CDR1 and CDR2 from the germline V gene are MNHEY and SVGAGI. The CDR3 runs to 15 residues. CDR3 sequence (DNA): TGTGCCAGCAGTTACGGTCGAAGAAGTACCTACGAGCAGTACTTC. As protein: CASSYGRRSTYEQYF.

This clone has just one count. This chain uses TRBV5-6 with TRBJ1-2; D is possibly TRBD1 (6 bases). This CDR3 has 18 residues. Looked up from germline, CDR1 is SGHDT and CDR2 is YYEEEE. V was clipped by 2 bases and J by 2 bases, with 22 bases between them. CDR3 in amino acids: CASSLKFPRQVRNYGYTF. The CDR3 region has the DNA TGTGCCAGCAGCTTAAAATTTCCTCGACAGGTTAGGAACTATGGCTACACCTTC.